Sequencing of this TCR beta chain was carried out in a study of blood T cell repertoires in COVID-19. As for the study in general: From T cells, B-cell-depleted T cells, or PBMCs came the material, which was cDNA or gDNA.

Data came from immunoSEQ multiplex PCR; TCRdb stores just in-frame clones and leaves some out. The sample yields approximately 36,000 clones, about 85% seen once. CDR1 is MNHEY and CDR2 is SMNVEV in the germline V gene (reference sequence). This CDR3 has 15 amino acids. The V end was cut by 4 bases, the J end by 6 bases, with 18 bases between. The sequencing input was peripheral blood. V gene TRBV27 combines with J gene TRBJ1-1, with D perhaps TRBD1 (5 bases). This receptor was obtained from a man aged 60 to 75 with acute or convalescent COVID-19. CDR3 sequence (DNA): TGTGCCAGCAGTTACTCCGGGCCGTGGGGCGCTGAAGCTTTCTTT. It encodes CASSYSGPWGAEAFF.